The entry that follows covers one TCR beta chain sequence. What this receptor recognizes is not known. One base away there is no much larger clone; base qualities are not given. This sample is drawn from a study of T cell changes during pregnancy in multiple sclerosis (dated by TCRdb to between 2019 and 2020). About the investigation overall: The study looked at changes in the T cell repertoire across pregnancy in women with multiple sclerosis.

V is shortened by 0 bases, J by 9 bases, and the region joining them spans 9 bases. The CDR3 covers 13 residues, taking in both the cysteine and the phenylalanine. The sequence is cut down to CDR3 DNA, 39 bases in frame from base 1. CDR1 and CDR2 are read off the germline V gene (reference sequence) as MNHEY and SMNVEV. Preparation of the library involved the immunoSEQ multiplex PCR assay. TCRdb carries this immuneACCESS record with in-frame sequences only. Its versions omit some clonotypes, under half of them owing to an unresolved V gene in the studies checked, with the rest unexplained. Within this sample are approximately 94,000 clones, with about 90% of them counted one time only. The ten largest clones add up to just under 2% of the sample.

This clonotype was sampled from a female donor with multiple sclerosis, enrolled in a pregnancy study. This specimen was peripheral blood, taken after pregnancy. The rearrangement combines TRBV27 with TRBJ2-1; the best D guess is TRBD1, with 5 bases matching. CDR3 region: CASSLSKGSEQFF. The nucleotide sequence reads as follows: TGTGCCAGCAGTTTATCCAAGGGGTCTGAGCAGTTCTTC.